This T cell receptor beta chain was recorded in a study of blood T cells in healthy people across ages. For the second PCR, which ran for about 6 to 12 cycles, a sample-barcoded 5' primer and a J-beta primer mix were used. TCRdb passed the 5' RACE reads through MiXCR, listing each CDR3 protein once. The table records over 950,000 distinct CDR3 sequences, roughly two fifths of them present only once. Each donor supplied 7.5 to 10 milliliters of peripheral blood. This TCR was recovered from a young man in good health. The source material was blood.

The CDR3 protein is CASKLAGLVDRGTQYF. The CDR3 nucleotides read TGTGCCAGCAAGTTGGCCGGCTTGGTGGACCGTGGGACCCAGTACTTC. This sequence joins TRBV2 and TRBJ2-7; the D is unclear. The better agreement between TRBJ2-5 and the DNA end casts doubt on the J call. Germline V gene lookup returns CDR1 SNHLY and CDR2 FYNNEI. This CDR3 comprises 16 residues.